The present TCR beta chain was sequenced within a study of T cell responses to AZD1222 COVID-19 vaccine. Second-dose timings of about 4 or about 12 weeks were pooled. The repertoire was sequenced with immunoSEQ multiplex PCR; TCRdb's copy has only in-frame clones and lacks some. The sample shows about 140,000 clones, around 84% of them seen only once. This clone was counted a single time. As yet, its antigen is unknown. Study observations and caveats: Repertoire sampling occurred only after the peak T cell response.

Looked up from germline, CDR1 is SQVTM and CDR2 is ANQGSEA. CDR3 length: 14 amino acids. Between the trimmed V and J ends, which lost 2 bases and 4 bases, there was a span of 12 bases. The sequences come from peripheral blood, collected 28 days after the second AZD1222 dose. This sequence was found in an adult who received the AZD1222 COVID-19 vaccine. The chain combines TRBV29-1 with TRBJ2-1, with D tentatively TRBD1 or TRBD2 (5 bases each). The CDR3 protein is CSVEKGRTYNEQFF. The CDR3 region has the DNA TGCAGCGTTGAAAAGGGACGAACTTACAATGAGCAGTTCTTC.